This T cell receptor (beta chain) emerged from a study of shared clonotypes between healthy human individuals. Study-level points and caveats: A handful of donors held about 5.1% of naive CD4 clonotypes in common.

About this clone itself: Its antigen is currently unknown.

Germline V lookup: CDR1 SNHLY, CDR2 FYNNEI. The V end was cut by 5 bases, the J end by 8 bases, with 15 bases between. CDR3 length equals 14 residues. Clones were read by immunoSEQ multiplex PCR, and TCRdb kept only the in-frame ones, dropping some. This sample carries 950,000 to 1,100,000 clones, roughly 80% of them seen once, and the ten largest clones take 1.4% to 1.5%. The sequencing input was memory CD4+ T cells sorted from blood. Subset described: CD45RA-negative fraction. This chain uses TRBV2 with TRBJ2-2, with no clear D. The clonotype comes from a man aged 18 to 29 in good health. The CDR3 DNA follows: TGTGCCAGCAGTCCTACCGAAGTAAGGGGGGAGCTGTTTTTT. The encoded protein is CASSPTEVRGELFF.